This T cell receptor (beta chain) derives from a study of regulatory T cells in long-lasting Graves disease. Study findings and constraints: Persistent disease favored TRBV28, TRBJ1-2 and TRBJ2-5.

The time point: newly diagnosed GD, antithyroid drugs for less than 3 months. The TCR library was prepared using RNA isolated from PBMCs. Investigators prepared the TCR beta libraries by applying iRepertoire HTBI primers and Arm-PCR of CDR3 regions. TCRdb re-analysed the multiplex PCR reads in MiXCR, keeping a single row per CDR3 protein. Among 410,000 or so distinct CDR3 sequences listed, about 15% were seen once. The germline V gene encodes CDR1 MDHEN and CDR2 SYDVKM. This CDR3 region has 12 residues. Trimming took off 7 bases at V and 5 bases at J, with 11 bases between the two ends. Turning to this clonotype: Its antigen is undetermined. A much larger clone is a single base away; this may be a read error.

These data also featured in a second study, about T cells in Graves' hyperthyroidism and ophthalmopathy. As that study records: Hyperthyroidism had been newly diagnosed in patients aged 18 to 65, and its duration was under 2 months. A set of HTBI primers served as the primers for a first-round RT-PCR of the TCR CDR3. For ophthalmopathy, model prediction preceded onset by a median approximately 6 months.

This TCR came from a woman in her twenties or thirties with Graves disease. This chain links TRBV28 with TRBJ1-1; D not resolved. Material: peripheral blood mononuclear cells (PBMCs), obtained at new diagnosis, from a patient treated with antithyroid drugs. The CDR3 nucleotides read TGTGCCAGCACCTTACTCGGTACTGAAGCTTTCTTT. It translates to CASTLLGTEAFF.